Below are 24 T cell receptor beta chains sequenced from a single sample in a study of T cell repertoires in cytomegalovirus infection. These receptors' antigens are unknown. TCRdb ran MiXCR on the reads and lists one entry per CDR3 protein. Here the sample spans 900,000 to 950,000 distinct CDR3 sequences, roughly 30% being singletons. This material consisted of cultured CD8+ T cells from PBMCs, taken from culture after CMV antigen stimulation. All receptors derive from a human donor in good health (CMV status not recorded). Some clones in this sample may be carry-over from other donors' samples.

This clonotype came up many times. The chain couples TRBV7-2 to TRBJ2-3; either TRBD1 or TRBD2 may supply D (6 bases each). CDR1 is SGHTA and CDR2 is FQGNSA in the germline V gene. This CDR3 has 13 amino acids. The V end lost 3 bases, the J end lost 6 bases, and 10 bases lay between the germline ends. In DNA form, the CDR3 reads TGTGCCAGCAGCTTTGGGGGGCTGGATACGCAGTATTTT. It translates to CASSFGGLDTQYF.

This clonotype was seen only a few times. The chain carries TRBV12-3 or TRBV12-4 and TRBJ1-1; 7 bases are a match to TRBD1. V shed 5 bases, J shed 4 bases, and the junction held 7 bases outside the gene matches. This CDR3 has 14 amino acids. This chain's CDR3 is CASSLTGVSTEAFF. The CDR3, as DNA: TGTGCCAGCAGTCTCACAGGGGTGAGCACTGAAGCTTTCTTT.

This clonotype has only a few counts. This chain joins TRBV6-2 or TRBV6-3 and TRBJ2-1, with D possibly TRBD2 on 7 matching bases. Trimming pared 7 bases from V and 2 bases from J, leaving 12 bases between. CDR3 length equals 14 residues. CDR1 and CDR2 from the germline V gene are MNHEY and SVGEGT. CDR3 DNA sequence: TGTGCCAGCAACGGGGGGCCCCCCTACAATGAGCAGTTCTTC. It codes for CASNGGPPYNEQFF.

This clonotype has just a few counts. This sequence joins TRBV19 and TRBJ1-2, with D tentatively TRBD1 (5 bases). The germline V and J ends were trimmed by 7 bases and 6 bases, with 24 bases remaining between them. The CDR3 runs to 16 residues. The germline V gene encodes CDR1 LNHDA and CDR2 SQIVND (reference sequence). The CDR3 DNA follows: TGTGCCAGTATACGTGACAGCGGCCTAAGGCGGGATGGCTACACCTTC. Translation gives CASIRDSGLRRDGYTF.

This clonotype was seen only a few times. The J gene is TRBJ1-2, the V gene TRBV27, with a weak D call TRBD1 (5 bases). The CDR3 loop spans 14 amino acids. The ends were cut back, 3 bases at V and 4 bases at J, with 12 bases in the middle. Germline lookup yields CDR1 MNHEY and CDR2 SMNVEV (reference sequence). In DNA, the CDR3 is TGTGCCAGCAGTTTGGGTGGGGCGGCCTATGGCTACACCTTC. Amino acids: CASSLGGAAYGYTF.

This clonotype occurred a few times. The chain combines TRBV19 with TRBJ2-7; a weak D match, TRBD1 (6 bases). Between the trimmed V and J ends, which lost 1 base and 2 bases, there was a span of 9 bases. CDR1 is LNHDA and CDR2 is SQIVND in the germline V gene (reference sequence). The CDR3 consists of 14 residues. DNA for the CDR3: TGTGCCAGTAGTATAGCGGACAGCGCCTACGAGCAGTACTTC. The encoded protein is CASSIADSAYEQYF.

This clonotype was recorded a few times. V is TRBV19 and J is TRBJ2-1; 10 bases align to TRBD2. CDR3 length equals 16 residues. J gave up 3 bases and V 5 bases, and 7 bases lay outside the gene matches. CDR1 and CDR2 from the germline V gene are LNHDA and SQIVND (reference sequence). CDR3 protein: CASSESGGAFYNEQFF. The CDR3 bases are TGTGCCAGTAGTGAAAGCGGGGGGGCTTTCTACAATGAGCAGTTCTTC. Full variable domain (remainder filled in from reference TRBV19 and TRBJ2-1): DGGITQSPKYLFRKEGQNVTLSCEQNLNHDAMYWYRQDPGQGLRLIYYSQIVNDFQKGDIAEGYSVSREKKESFPLTVTSAQKNPTAFYLCASSESGGAFYNEQFFGPGTRLTVL.

There are a few counts of this clonotype. The J gene is TRBJ2-2, the V gene TRBV20-1; 11 nucleotides agree with TRBD1. This CDR3 comprises 13 residues. CDR1 and CDR2 from the germline V gene are DFQATT and SNEGSKA (reference sequence). With 5 bases clipped from V and 5 bases from J, the junction kept 1 base outside the gene matches. The chain's CDR3 is CSAWDRGTGELFF. The CDR3 DNA reads TGCAGTGCTTGGGACAGGGGGACCGGGGAGCTGTTTTTT.

This clonotype showed up many times. This chain joins TRBV7-9 and TRBJ1-1, with D unresolved. The CDR3 has 15 residues. The germline V and J ends were trimmed by 2 bases and 6 bases, with 16 bases remaining between them. Per the germline V gene, CDR1 is SEHNR and CDR2 is FQNEAQ (reference sequence). The CDR3 here is CASSLTGQRIAEAFF. CDR3 bases: TGTGCCAGCAGCTTAACCGGGCAACGGATCGCTGAAGCTTTCTTT.

The chain couples TRBV18 to TRBJ2-5; D remains unclear. The CDR3 has 14 residues. Germline values: CDR1 KGHSH, CDR2 LQKENI. V lost 1 base to trimming and J lost 5 bases, with 11 bases between them. The CDR3 reads CASSPRRVKETQYF. CDR3 nucleotides: TGTGCCAGCTCACCACGTAGAGTAAAGGAGACCCAGTACTTC.

This clonotype has just a few counts. V is TRBV19 and J is TRBJ2-2; D gene uncertain. Trimming cost V 5 bases and J 2 bases, with 9 bases left between them. The CDR3 runs 14 residues. Germline CDR1 is LNHDA and CDR2 is SQIVND (reference sequence). The CDR3 is CASSLLENTGELFF. In nucleotides, the CDR3 is TGTGCCAGTAGTCTTTTGGAAAACACCGGGGAGCTGTTTTTT.

V gene TRBV7-9 combines with J gene TRBJ2-7; 11 nucleotides match TRBD2. Germline lookup yields CDR1 SEHNR and CDR2 FQNEAQ (reference sequence). The J segment lost 6 bases and the V segment lost 6 bases, leaving 13 bases of the junction unmatched. The CDR3 extends over 16 amino acids. The CDR3 DNA follows: TGTGCCAGCAGGCCGACTAGCGGGGTTCCTGTCGGCGAGCAGTACGTC. This encodes CASRPTSGVPVGEQYV.

The rearrangement uses TRBV4-2 and TRBJ2-1; 10 positions match TRBD1. The junction had 8 bases not matched to a gene; V was cut back by 4 bases and J by 8 bases. The CDR3 is 15 residues long. Germline values: CDR1 LGHNA, CDR2 YNFKEQ. CDR3 residues: CASSLEGTGVDEQFF. In nucleotides, the CDR3 is TGTGCCAGCAGCCTCGAGGGGACAGGGGTCGATGAGCAGTTCTTC.

The chain joins TRBV6-6 to TRBJ1-2, with a weak D call TRBD1 (5 bases). The CDR3 length is 16 residues. Germline V gives CDR1 MNHNY, CDR2 SVGAGI (reference sequence). Trimming removed 0 bases from V and 2 bases from J, with 13 bases in between. DNA of the CDR3: TGTGCCAGCAGTTACTCGACTGGCAGGGTCAACTATGGCTACACCTTC. It yields the protein CASSYSTGRVNYGYTF.

A few counts support this clonotype. The CDR3 bases are TGTGCCACCACTGCATACACAGATACGCAGTATTTT. Its translation: CATTAYTDTQYF. The chain carries TRBV7-9 and TRBJ2-3; D is unresolved. The CDR3 loop spans 12 amino acids. Germline loops: CDR1 SEHNR, CDR2 FQNEAQ (reference sequence). Trimming removed 10 bases from V and 2 bases from J, with 10 bases in between.

The rearrangement links TRBV7-9 to TRBJ1-2, with 7 bases lining up with TRBD1. Unmatched junction bases numbered 14, after V lost 5 bases and J lost 8 bases. The CDR3 has 15 residues. In germline, CDR1 is SEHNR, CDR2 FQNEAQ (reference sequence). The DNA for the CDR3 is TGTGCCAGCAGCGCAGGACGGCAGGGGGAGCTGGGCTACACCTTC. Amino acid sequence: CASSAGRQGELGYTF.

This clonotype was detected many times. The V call is TRBV7-3, the J call TRBJ1-1; 9 bases are a match to TRBD1. V gave up 1 base and J gave up 11 bases; unmatched junction bases: 5. The CDR3 covers 13 residues. Germline loops: CDR1 SGHTA, CDR2 FQGTGA. CDR3 bases: TGTGCCAGCAGCTTAATGGGACAGGGAAAGGCTTTCTTT. Translation gives CASSLMGQGKAFF.

This clonotype appeared a few times. Written as DNA, the CDR3 is TGTGCCAGCAGGGAAGCGGGGAACTCCTACGAGCAGTACTTC. Protein: CASREAGNSYEQYF. The chain combines TRBV5-5 with TRBJ2-7; 7 bases align to TRBD2. The CDR3 is made up of 14 amino acids. Germline V lookup: CDR1 SGHKS, CDR2 YYEKEE (reference sequence). After removal of 5 bases from V and 0 bases from J, the junction contained 5 bases not matched to a gene.

This clonotype was counted between two and nine times. V usage is TRBV7-2 and J usage is TRBJ1-3, with D uncertain. Deletions cut 8 bases from V and 6 bases from J, with 11 bases between. Per germline, CDR1 SGHTA and CDR2 FQGNSA. CDR3 length: 12 amino acids. The CDR3 spells CASREEVNTIYF. DNA for the CDR3: TGTGCCAGCCGGGAAGAAGTAAACACCATATATTTT.

This clonotype has at least ten counts. V usage is TRBV6-1 and J usage is TRBJ2-7; possibly TRBD1 for D (6 bases). The CDR3 loop spans 13 amino acids. Trimming removed 7 bases at V and 5 bases at J, with 15 bases between. Germline assignment: CDR1 MNHNS and CDR2 SASEGT. The CDR3 protein is CASMDATGNEQYV. CDR3 bases: TGTGCCAGCATGGATGCGACAGGAAACGAGCAGTACGTC.

Ten or more counts support this clonotype. The V gene is TRBV7-2, the J gene TRBJ1-2, with 12 bases matching TRBD1. Germline V gene lookup returns CDR1 SGHTA and CDR2 FQGNSA. The CDR3 consists of 16 residues. J gave up 7 bases and V 3 bases, and 9 bases lay outside the gene matches. CDR3 region: CASSFPPGQGALGYTF. CDR3 in DNA: TGTGCCAGCAGCTTTCCCCCGGGACAGGGGGCGCTTGGCTACACCTTC.

V is TRBV29-1 and J is TRBJ2-7, with a weak D call TRBD1 (6 bases). V was pared by 7 bases and J by 5 bases, with 24 bases between. Germline CDR1 reads SQVTM; CDR2 reads ANQGSEA. CDR3 length equals 15 residues. In DNA, the CDR3 is TGCAGCGCAGGTGTCAGGGGCAGGGTTTTCAACGAGCAGTACTTC. It yields the protein CSAGVRGRVFNEQYF.

V usage is TRBV4-1 and J usage is TRBJ2-1; D gene unclear. Germline V lookup: CDR1 MGHRA, CDR2 YSYEKL. The V end lost 3 bases, the J end lost 0 bases, and 9 bases lay between the germline ends. CDR3 length equals 15 residues. In DNA, the CDR3 is TGCGCCAGCAGCCATACAGCAAACTCCTACAATGAGCAGTTCTTC. Translated: CASSHTANSYNEQFF.

The chain is built from TRBV2 and TRBJ2-1; 9 nucleotides match TRBD2. The germline CDR1 and CDR2 sequences are SNHLY and FYNNEI. CDR3 length equals 19 residues. Trimming took 9 bases from V and 4 from J; bases not matched to a gene: 22. CDR3 in DNA: TGTGCCAGACAATGGGGAGGGACTAGCCAGAAAGGGTATTACAATGAGCAGTTCTTC. Translating gives CARQWGGTSQKGYYNEQFF.